This T cell receptor (beta chain) was profiled in a study of shared clonotypes between healthy human individuals. General study findings and limits: In general, naive subsets displayed greater estimated richness than memory subsets did. Clonotypes not shared had lower generation probabilities than those common to all four donors.

Using immunoSEQ multiplex PCR, the repertoire was profiled, and TCRdb retains in-frame clones only, with some absent. Of about 2.4 million clones in the sample, approximately 94% are singletons; the top ten hold about 0.39%. V was pared by 4 bases and J by 2 bases, with 9 bases between. Looked up from germline, CDR1 is SGHRS and CDR2 is YFSETQ. This CDR3 comprises 14 residues. Concerning this clone itself: Its antigen is still unknown.

This receptor was obtained from a man younger than 30 in good health. Some clones in this sample may be carry-over from other donors' samples. Sequencing was carried out using naive CD4+ T cells from PBMCs. Subset defined: CD45RA+ positively selected. The chain combines TRBV5-1 with TRBJ2-2; no clear D gene. CDR3 in amino acids: CASSPASNTGELFF. CDR3 nucleotides: TGCGCCAGCAGCCCCGCCTCCAACACCGGGGAGCTGTTTTTT.